This is a list of T cell receptor beta chains from one sample in a study of cytomegalovirus exposure and HLA in healthy donors. This table comes from immunoSEQ multiplex PCR, and its TCRdb copy is limited to in-frame clones, with some not included. The sample comprises under 200,000 clones, 60% to 85% of which are singletons, and 2.5% to 3.5% rests with the top ten. The sample comprised PBMCs. Receptor source: a woman aged 45-65 years in good health and CMV-seropositive. CDR3s include the opening cysteine and the closing phenylalanine or tryptophan. Fields, in order: V gene, J gene, clone size, CDR3 length, D gene, CDR3 protein, CDR3 DNA. A D gene is named only where the DNA matches it firmly. A clone size is listed for some rows: how often the clone was seen (once, few, many), or a class if it is expanded.

>TRBV10-3|TRBJ2-5|.|17|TRBD2
CAISEPTSGGRDETQYF
TGTGCCATCAGTGAGCCTACTAGCGGGGGAAGAGATGAGACCCAGTACTTC
>TRBV7-3|TRBJ2-5|.|14|TRBD2
CASSFGLAGETQYF
TGTGCCAGCAGCTTTGGACTAGCGGGAGAGACCCAGTACTTC
>TRBV5-6|TRBJ2-5|.|13|TRBD2
CASSQTSGETQYF
TGTGCCAGCAGCCAAACTAGCGGCGAGACCCAGTACTTC
>TRBV19|TRBJ1-1|.|16|TRBD1
CASSPGQGLRRTEAFF
TGTGCCAGTAGTCCAGGACAGGGTCTTCGGCGCACTGAAGCTTTCTTT
>TRBV6-6|TRBJ2-7|.|13|TRBD1
CASSYGTGFQQYF
TGTGCCAGCAGTTACGGGACAGGGTTTCAGCAGTACTTC
>TRBV29-1|TRBJ1-4|.|15|.
CSVEDLGSKVPKLFF
TGCAGCGTTGAAGATTTGGGCAGTAAGGTGCCAAAACTGTTTTTT
>TRBV5-1|TRBJ2-5|once|16|TRBD1
CASSLGDRGMGKTQYF
TGCGCCAGCAGCTTGGGTGACAGGGGAATGGGGAAGACCCAGTACTTC
>TRBV11-3|TRBJ1-1|.|13|.
CASAIRRDTEAFF
TGTGCCAGCGCCATTAGGCGGGACACTGAAGCTTTCTTT
>TRBV5-6|TRBJ2-7|.|16|TRBD2
CASSGYGGGSDDEQYF
TGTGCCAGCAGCGGGTATGGGGGAGGGAGTGACGACGAGCAGTACTTC
>TRBV7-9|TRBJ1-4|few|15|.
CASSLVEGHGEKLFF
TGTGCCAGCAGCTTAGTTGAGGGACACGGTGAAAAACTGTTTTTT
>TRBV29-1|TRBJ1-5|.|13|.
CSVAKGVDQPQHF
TGCAGCGTTGCAAAGGGGGTAGATCAGCCCCAGCATTTT
>TRBV6-1|TRBJ2-5|.|15|.
CASSEAAQLGWTQYF
TGTGCCAGCAGTGAAGCGGCACAGTTAGGTTGGACCCAGTACTTC
>TRBV9|TRBJ1-2|.|15|.
CASSGSGRANYGYTF
TGTGCCAGCAGCGGTTCCGGGCGGGCTAACTATGGCTACACCTTC
>TRBV6-5|TRBJ1-2|.|11|.
CASKSKLGYTF
TGTGCCAGCAAAAGCAAGCTGGGCTACACCTTC
>TRBV7-9|TRBJ2-1|few|15|TRBD2
CASSLDAGVSGEQFF
TGTGCCAGCAGCTTAGATGCGGGGGTCTCGGGGGAGCAGTTCTTC
>TRBV28|TRBJ1-2|.|15|.
CASRPLTRANYGYTF
TGTGCCAGCAGACCCCTAACTCGAGCTAACTATGGCTACACCTTC
>TRBV2|TRBJ2-5|.|13|.
CASSGRDQETQYF
TGTGCCAGCAGTGGCAGGGACCAAGAGACCCAGTACTTC
>TRBV19|TRBJ1-1|.|14|TRBD1
CASSSGQGETEAFF
TGTGCCAGTAGTTCCGGACAGGGGGAGACTGAAGCTTTCTTT
>TRBV25-1|TRBJ2-1|.|13|.
CASSGNTQNEQFF
TGTGCCAGCAGTGGCAATACCCAGAATGAGCAGTTCTTC
>TRBV2|TRBJ1-1|few|11|.
CASGQLSEAFF
TGTGCCAGCGGACAGCTGAGTGAAGCTTTCTTT
>TRBV2|TRBJ1-2|.|16|TRBD1
CASRKDRGIANYGYTF
TGTGCCAGCAGGAAGGACAGGGGGATAGCTAACTATGGCTACACCTTC
>TRBV5-4|TRBJ2-5|.|15|TRBD2
CASSFSSGLQETQYF
TGTGCCAGCAGCTTCTCTAGCGGGTTACAAGAGACCCAGTACTTC
>TRBV4-1|TRBJ2-5|.|17|TRBD2
CASSRGLAGGFQETQYF
TGCGCCAGCAGCCGGGGACTAGCGGGGGGCTTCCAAGAGACCCAGTACTTC
>TRBV6-5|TRBJ2-3|.|15|.
CASSLTWEEVDTQYF
TGTGCCAGCAGCCTGACTTGGGAGGAGGTAGATACGCAGTATTTT
>TRBV19|TRBJ1-2|.|14|TRBD1
CASSGQGDNYGYTF
TGTGCCAGTAGTGGACAGGGCGACAACTATGGCTACACCTTC
>TRBV5-4|TRBJ2-5|.|16|TRBD1
CASSRDPGTVQETQYF
TGTGCCAGCAGCAGGGATCCCGGGACAGTGCAAGAGACCCAGTACTTC
>TRBV4-1|TRBJ2-7|few|17|.
CASSQVLGAGTIYEQYF
TGCGCCAGCAGCCAAGTTTTAGGTGCAGGGACAATCTACGAGCAGTACTTC
>TRBV23-1|TRBJ1-6|.|17|.
CASSEKWGYGHNSPLHF
TGCGCCAGCAGTGAGAAATGGGGCTACGGGCATAATTCACCCCTCCACTTT